This entry features one T cell receptor beta chain sequence. Authors' methods: Researchers report that nucleated cell counts were estimated from reference gene primer amplification. The assay was immunoSEQ multiplex PCR, and TCRdb's table has in-frame clones only and misses some. Clone size and the V and J calls come from that table; the DNA yielded D and trimming. The repertoire includes about 88,000 clones, 80% to 90% of them detected once, and 11% sits in the top ten. In germline, CDR1 is MNHEY, CDR2 SVGAGI. The CDR3 runs 16 residues. Trimming pared 2 bases from V and 3 bases from J, leaving 13 bases between. This sample was included in a study of blood T cell repertoires in COVID-19. Overall study: The origin of the acute and convalescent COVID-19 samples was the United States, Italy and Spain. From T cells, B-cell-depleted T cells, or PBMCs came the material, which was cDNA or gDNA.

The receptor's source is an elderly man with acute or convalescent COVID-19. The specimen was peripheral blood. The chain couples TRBV6-5 to TRBJ2-2; unclear D gene. CDR3 sequence reads: CASSYELYSYTGELFF. CDR3 nucleotide sequence: TGTGCCAGCAGTTACGAACTTTATTCGTACACCGGGGAGCTGTTTTTT.